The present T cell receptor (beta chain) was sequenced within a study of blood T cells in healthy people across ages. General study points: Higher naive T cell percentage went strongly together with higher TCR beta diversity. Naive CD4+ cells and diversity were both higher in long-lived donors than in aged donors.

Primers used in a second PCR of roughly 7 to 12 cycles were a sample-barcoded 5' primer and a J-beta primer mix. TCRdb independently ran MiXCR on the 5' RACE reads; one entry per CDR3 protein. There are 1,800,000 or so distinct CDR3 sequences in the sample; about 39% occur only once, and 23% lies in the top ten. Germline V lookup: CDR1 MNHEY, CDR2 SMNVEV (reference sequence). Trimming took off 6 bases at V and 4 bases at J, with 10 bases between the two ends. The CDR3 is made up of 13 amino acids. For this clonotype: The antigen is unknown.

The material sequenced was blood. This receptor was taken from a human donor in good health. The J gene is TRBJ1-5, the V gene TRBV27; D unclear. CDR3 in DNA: TGTGCCAGCAGACAGTCGCTAAATCAGCCCCAGCATTTT. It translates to CASRQSLNQPQHF.